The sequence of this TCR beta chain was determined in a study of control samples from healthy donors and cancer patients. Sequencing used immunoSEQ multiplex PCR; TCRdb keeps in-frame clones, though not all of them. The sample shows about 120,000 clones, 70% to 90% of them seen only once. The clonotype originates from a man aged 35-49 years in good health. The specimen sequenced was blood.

The CDR3 protein is CASGLVKVFGLIGTGSMNTEAFF. The CDR3 nucleotides read TGTGCTAGTGGTTTGGTAAAGGTATTCGGGCTAATCGGAACAGGATCAATGAACACTGAAGCTTTCTTT. This chain links TRBV12-5 with TRBJ1-1, with D perhaps matching TRBD1 (5 bases). Trimming stripped 0 bases from V and 0 bases from J, with 32 bases between. The germline gives CDR1 LGHNT, CDR2 FRNRAP. The CDR3 spans 23 residues.